The present T cell receptor (beta chain) was sequenced within a study of CD8 T cells in ankylosing spondylitis. Study outcomes and limitations: Characteristic, it appeared, of ankylosing spondylitis blood was a TCR beta motif of roughly eight highly homologous variants.

Of note for this clonotype: No antigen is known for it.

The germline CDR1 and CDR2 sequences are SGHVS and FNYEAQ. This CDR3 contains 16 residues. The J segment lost 1 base and the V segment lost 5 bases, leaving 10 bases of the junction unmatched. TCRdb recomputed calls from the 5' RACE reads with MiXCR, one row per CDR3 protein. The sample has hundreds of thousands of distinct CDR3 sequences; approximately 11% are singletons. The clonotype was recovered from a male donor with ankylosing spondylitis. V is TRBV7-6 and J is TRBJ1-1, with TRBD1 matching over 7 bases. Sequencing input: blood, either unsorted or a sorted T cell fraction (not recorded which). The CDR3 DNA follows: TGTGCCAGCAGCGAACGGGACAGATTTACGAACACTGAAGCTTTCTTT. Protein: CASSERDRFTNTEAFF.